This T cell receptor (beta chain) comes out of a study of PD-1 blockade in classical Hodgkin lymphoma. Points from the study as a whole: Exclusion was applied to patients who started nivolumab under 1 year after ASCT.

Sequenced by immunoSEQ multiplex PCR; TCRdb stores in-frame clones only, minus some. This table has about 18,000 clones, 86% appearing once. CDR3 length: 14 amino acids. Per germline, CDR1 MNHNY and CDR2 SVGAGI (reference sequence). J gave up 4 bases and V 7 bases, and 5 bases lay outside the gene matches. Every patient experienced relapse after autologous stem cell transplantation, and brentuximab vedotin exposure varied. Responses achieved at best were complete response, partial response or progressive disease. A word on this clone: Its antigen is currently unknown.

The material was peripheral blood mononuclear cells (PBMCs), obtained before the second cycle of nivolumab. This clonotype was sampled from a human donor with classical Hodgkin lymphoma. The gene calls are TRBV6-6 and TRBJ2-2; 8 nucleotides line up with TRBD2. The CDR3 is CASKRTSSTGELFF. The DNA for the CDR3 is TGTGCCAGCAAGCGGACTAGCAGCACCGGGGAGCTGTTTTTT.